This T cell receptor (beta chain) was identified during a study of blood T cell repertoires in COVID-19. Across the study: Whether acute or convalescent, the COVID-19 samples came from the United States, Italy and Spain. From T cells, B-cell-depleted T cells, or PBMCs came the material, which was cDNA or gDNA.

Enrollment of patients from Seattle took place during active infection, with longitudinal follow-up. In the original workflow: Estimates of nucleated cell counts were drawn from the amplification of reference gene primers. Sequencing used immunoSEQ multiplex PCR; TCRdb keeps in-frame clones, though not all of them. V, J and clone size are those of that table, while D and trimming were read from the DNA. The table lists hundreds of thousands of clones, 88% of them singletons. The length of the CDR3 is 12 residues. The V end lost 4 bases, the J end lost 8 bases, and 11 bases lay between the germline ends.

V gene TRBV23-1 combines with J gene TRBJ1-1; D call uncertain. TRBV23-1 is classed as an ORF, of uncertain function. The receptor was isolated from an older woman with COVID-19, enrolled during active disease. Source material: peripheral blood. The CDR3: CASSLIRCEAFF. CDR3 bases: TGCGCCAGCAGTCTCATCAGGTGCGAAGCTTTCTTT.